One sample yielded the 18 T cell receptor beta chains listed below, sequenced in a study of T-cell reconstitution after alpha-beta-depleted transplantation in children (dated by TCRdb to the mid-2010s). The library came from PCR. Sequencing relied on an Illumina HiSeq 2500. To normalize quantification of the TCRbeta repertoire, the TCR libraries were built with molecular barcoding that relied on unique molecular identifiers. Starting from the raw public reads, TCRdb applied fastp trimming at Q25, assembled clones with MiXCR and retained in-frame beta chains. When rows share a CDR3 protein, they turn into one entry using the most common DNA and genes. The sample profile shows 750,000 to 950,000 distinct CDR3 sequences; approximately 15% of them were found once. The top ten hold approximately 4.5% of the sample. The intended sense of this specimen's treatment or condition label: allogeneic hematopoietic cell transplantation with graft depleted of TCRalphabeta T cells and CD19 B cells.

Sequenced material: PBMCs, mostly from graft donor cells, taken 360 days after TCRalphabeta/CD19-depleted stem cell transplant. The receptors were sampled from a male patient under 18 who had a stem cell transplant for acute lymphoblastic leukemia, so the T cells may come from the graft donor.

This clonotype was seen a handful of times. The V gene is TRBV20-1, the J gene TRBJ1-2, with D perhaps matching TRBD1 (5 bases). V gave up 3 bases and J gave up 8 bases, with 10 bases separating them. The CDR3 spans 11 residues. Germline V CDR1 and CDR2: DFQATT, SNEGSKA (reference sequence). CDR3 DNA sequence: TGCAGTGCTAGGGGGCTGGGAGGCTACACCTTC. Translation gives CSARGLGGYTF.

The chain has TRBV20-1 and TRBJ2-7; TRBD1 is a possible D gene (6 bases). Looked up from germline, CDR1 is DFQATT and CDR2 is SNEGSKA (reference sequence). V was clipped by 3 bases and J by 0 bases, with 9 bases between them. CDR3 length: 13 residues. CDR3 region: CSARGASSYEQYF. CDR3 nucleotide sequence: TGCAGTGCTAGGGGGGCCAGCTCCTACGAGCAGTACTTC.

The V gene is TRBV6-5, the J gene TRBJ2-3, with a possible D match to TRBD1 (6 bases). Germline CDR1 is MNHEY and CDR2 is SVGAGI. CDR3 length equals 14 residues. V lost 2 bases to trimming and J lost 5 bases, with 11 bases between them. The CDR3 reads CASSYGTSGDTQYF. In DNA form, the CDR3 reads TGTGCCAGCAGTTACGGGACATCCGGAGATACGCAGTATTTT.

This clonotype was picked up many times. V gene TRBV11-1 combines with J gene TRBJ2-3; D perhaps matches TRBD2 (6 bases). The V end lost 2 bases, the J end lost 4 bases, and 10 bases lay between the germline ends. The CDR3 consists of 14 residues. Looked up from germline, CDR1 is SGHAT and CDR2 is FQDESV (reference sequence). The chain's CDR3 is CASSLLGGADTQYF. The CDR3 DNA reads TGTGCCAGCAGCTTATTGGGGGGTGCAGATACGCAGTATTTT.

This clonotype appeared many times. The V call is TRBV29-1, the J call TRBJ1-1; possible D gene TRBD1, 5 bases. The CDR3 is 14 amino acids. V lost 7 bases and J lost 1, with 16 bases in between. The V gene's germline CDR1 is SQVTM and CDR2 ANQGSEA. The CDR3 region is CSGAALGRNTEAFF. The CDR3 bases are TGCAGCGGCGCGGCCCTGGGACGGAACACTGAAGCTTTCTTT.

This rearrangement joins TRBV7-8 to TRBJ2-3; D gene ambiguous. This CDR3 comprises 16 residues. Trimming pared 2 bases from V and 0 bases from J, leaving 12 bases between. From germline, CDR1 is SGHVS and CDR2 FQNEAQ. CDR3: CASSLQNDGSTDTQYF. The CDR3 coding sequence is TGTGCCAGCAGCTTACAGAATGACGGTAGCACAGATACGCAGTATTTT.

The chain has TRBV3-1 and TRBJ2-7; 9 nucleotides agree with TRBD1. CDR3 size: 17 residues. V lost 2 bases, J lost 4 bases, and 12 bases stayed unmatched. From germline, CDR1 is LGHDT and CDR2 YNNKEL (reference sequence). This CDR3 reads CASSQPEAWDRVYEQYF. The CDR3 bases are TGTGCCAGCAGCCAACCCGAGGCTTGGGACAGGGTGTACGAGCAGTACTTC.

Only a few counts were recorded for this clonotype. The chain carries TRBV5-1 and TRBJ2-2; D is perhaps TRBD2 (5 bases). The CDR3 covers 17 residues. V lost 1 base to trimming and J lost 0 bases, with 13 bases between them. Germline V gene lookup returns CDR1 SGHRS and CDR2 YFSETQ. The DNA for the CDR3 is TGCGCCAGCAGCTTGTCCCAGCGGTTATCGAACACCGGGGAGCTGTTTTTT. Translated, it gives CASSLSQRLSNTGELFF.

The chain joins TRBV19 to TRBJ2-1; 7 nucleotides align to TRBD2. CDR3 size: 16 residues. V lost 3 bases and J lost 7; bases outside the gene matches: 12. Germline V CDR1 and CDR2: LNHDA, SQIVND (reference sequence). DNA for the CDR3: TGTGCCAGTAGTATTGTAGCGAGCGGGATTACAAATGAGCAGTTCTTC. Translation gives CASSIVASGITNEQFF.

There are a few counts of this clonotype. This sequence joins TRBV12-3 or TRBV12-4 and TRBJ2-2, with D perhaps matching TRBD1 or TRBD2 (6 bases each). CDR3 length: 15 residues. The V end was cut by 4 bases, the J end by 3 bases, with 12 bases between. The CDR3 loop is CASSWGAVYTGELFF. CDR3 DNA sequence: TGTGCCAGCAGTTGGGGGGCGGTATACACCGGGGAGCTGTTTTTT.

This rearrangement joins TRBV19 to TRBJ2-2, with D possibly matching TRBD1 (6 bases). Germline CDR1 LNHDA, CDR2 SQIVND (reference sequence). The CDR3 contains 15 residues. V lost 7 bases to trimming and J lost 1 base, with 13 bases between them. The CDR3 loop reads CASTTAGENTGELFF. The CDR3 DNA sequence: TGTGCCAGTACCACCGCAGGGGAGAACACCGGGGAGCTGTTTTTT.

This chain links TRBV12-3 or TRBV12-4 with TRBJ2-4; 7 bases map to TRBD1. The CDR3 loop spans 15 amino acids. The V gene end was trimmed by 5 bases and the J gene end by 0 bases; junction bases not matched to a gene: 4. CDR3 sequence (DNA): TGTGCCAGCAGTCGGGACAGTCGAGCCAAAAACATTCAGTACTTC. It encodes CASSRDSRAKNIQYF.

This clonotype showed up just a few times. The V and J genes are TRBV7-9 and TRBJ2-7, with a tentative D call TRBD2 (6 bases). Trimming took 4 bases from V and 0 from J, leaving 13 bases between them. The CDR3 totals 15 residues. Germline V lookup: CDR1 SEHNR, CDR2 FQNEAQ (reference sequence). The CDR3 nucleotides are TGTGCCAGCAGCTCCCGGGACTTTCCCTCCTACGAGCAGTACTTC. This encodes CASSSRDFPSYEQYF.

This clonotype came up a few times. The chain employs TRBV3-1 and TRBJ1-1; D is uncertain. Deletions cut 4 bases from V and 5 bases from J, with 8 bases between. CDR3 length: 12 residues. Germline CDR1 is LGHDT and CDR2 is YNNKEL (reference sequence). CDR3 sequence: CASSRAGTEAFF. DNA of the CDR3: TGTGCCAGCAGCCGCGCTGGGACTGAAGCTTTCTTT.

V usage is TRBV20-1 and J usage is TRBJ1-2, with 10 nucleotides matching TRBD1. The CDR3 contains 14 residues. Germline CDR1 reads DFQATT; CDR2 reads SNEGSKA (reference sequence). This CDR3 is CTRPGTGAEYGYTF. DNA for the CDR3: TGCACTAGACCGGGGACAGGGGCGGAATATGGCTACACCTTC.

The CDR3 coding sequence is TGTGCCAGTAGTATAAACAAAGGAACTGAAGCTTTCTTT. This codes for CASSINKGTEAFF. The chain links TRBV19 to TRBJ1-1; D is unresolved. The CDR3 spans 13 residues. The germline V gene encodes CDR1 LNHDA and CDR2 SQIVND (reference sequence). V was pared by 2 bases and J by 5 bases, with 9 bases between. Filled out from reference TRBV19 and TRBJ1-1, the complete variable domain reads DGGITQSPKYLFRKEGQNVTLSCEQNLNHDAMYWYRQDPGQGLRLIYYSQIVNDFQKGDIAEGYSVSREKKESFPLTVTSAQKNPTAFYLCASSINKGTEAFFGQGTRLTVV.

This clonotype was observed at least ten times. V is TRBV12-3 or TRBV12-4 and J is TRBJ2-7; 9 nucleotides line up with TRBD1. V shed 5 bases and J 2 bases; nucleotides not matched to a gene: 7. The CDR3 spans 15 residues. The CDR3 spells CASSPPGTGTYEQYF. CDR3 in DNA: TGTGCCAGCAGTCCCCCCGGGACAGGGACCTACGAGCAGTACTTC.

The V call is TRBV23-1, the J call TRBJ2-3; 7 bases line up with TRBD2. TRBV23-1 is marked as an open reading frame, function uncertain. The CDR3 extends over 14 amino acids. V lost 5 bases and J lost 0; bases outside the gene matches: 2. CDR3 residues: CASSMTSSTDTQYF. The CDR3 DNA is TGCGCCAGCAGTATGACTAGCAGCACAGATACGCAGTATTTT.